This T cell receptor beta chain was captured in a study of post-analysis software for immune sequencing data. Germline V lookup: CDR1 SEHNR, CDR2 FQNEAQ (reference sequence). V shed 2 bases, J shed 8 bases, and the junction held 8 bases outside the gene matches. CDR3 length: 16 amino acids. About this clonotype: Its antigen remains unknown.

The authors incorporated unique molecular identifiers into the TCR beta cDNA libraries. Using its own MiXCR run on the PCR reads, TCRdb lists one record per CDR3 protein. The sample comprises approximately 630,000 distinct CDR3 sequences, around 60% of which are singletons, and about 11% rests with the top ten. General study findings and limits: Among roughly five TRBV segments more frequent in patients than controls were TRBV5-6, TRBV5-1 and TRBV20-1.

Sequencing was done on a sample of blood. The chain joins TRBV7-9 to TRBJ2-1, with 11 bases that match TRBD2. The clonotype was recovered from a girl aged 2 to 10 with multiple sclerosis. The CDR3 bases are TGTGCCAGCAGCTTATCCCCTAGCGGGGGGCGCGATGAGCAGTTCTTC. This codes for CASSLSPSGGRDEQFF.